These 22 T cell receptor beta chains originate from one sample sequenced in a study of technical replicates of blood from a handful of donors. Produced via immunoSEQ multiplex PCR; TCRdb's table is partial and in-frame only. The sample holds around 79,000 clones; under 95% are singletons and the top ten take roughly 0.26%. The sequenced material came from T cells isolated from PBMCs. The receptors stem from a human donor in good health.

In this sample, this clone turned up once. This chain joins TRBV5-1 and TRBJ2-2, with 7 positions matching TRBD1. Germline V gene data show CDR1 as SGHRS and CDR2 as YFSETQ. This CDR3 has 15 residues. The V and J ends lost 4 bases and 2 bases, in that order; junction bases with no gene match: 5. In nucleotides, the CDR3 is TGCGCCAGCAGCCTACAGGGGCCTAACACCGGGGAGCTGTTTTTT. Protein sequence: CASSLQGPNTGELFF.

The chain has TRBV30 and TRBJ1-4; D gene ambiguous. Trimming took 3 bases from V and 8 from J, leaving 28 bases between them. The CDR3 spans 18 residues. Germline V gives CDR1 GTSNPN, CDR2 SVGIG (reference sequence). The CDR3 DNA reads TGTGCCTGGAGGGAGGACCGTCTTGAGTCTTCGGTGTGGGAAAAACTGTTTTTT. Residues: CAWREDRLESSVWEKLFF.

The CDR3 sequence is CASRSGGAGETQYF. CDR3 DNA: TGTGCCAGCAGGAGCGGGGGGGCTGGGGAGACCCAGTACTTC. The genes are TRBV7-9 and TRBJ2-5, with TRBD2 matching over 10 bases. The J segment lost 5 bases and the V segment lost 6 bases, leaving 6 bases of the junction unmatched. The germline gives CDR1 SEHNR, CDR2 FQNEAQ (reference sequence). This CDR3 comprises 14 residues.

This clone showed up just once. This rearrangement joins TRBV30 to TRBJ1-3; D call uncertain. The CDR3 totals 11 residues. V lost 2 bases and J lost 10, with 9 bases in between. Germline V CDR1 and CDR2: GTSNPN, SVGIG (reference sequence). The CDR3, as DNA: TGTGCCTGGAGTACTGCCAGGACCATATATTTT. Translated: CAWSTARTIYF.

The rearrangement joins TRBV6-5 to TRBJ1-1; 7 bases fit TRBD1. Trimming took 4 bases from V and 0 from J; bases not matched to a gene: 8. This CDR3 has 16 residues. The germline V gene encodes CDR1 MNHEY and CDR2 SVGAGI. The CDR3 nucleotides are TGTGCCAGCAGTTCCCTGACAGGGCAGATGAACACTGAAGCTTTCTTT. Its translation: CASSSLTGQMNTEAFF.

This clone was counted only a few times. This chain uses TRBV29-1 with TRBJ1-1; tentative D call: TRBD1 (6 bases). Germline lookup yields CDR1 SQVTM and CDR2 ANQGSEA. With 4 bases removed from V and 6 bases from J, the gap between germline ends came to 9 bases. This CDR3 region has 11 residues. The CDR3 protein is CSVVRGPEAFF. As DNA, the CDR3 is TGCAGCGTTGTCAGGGGCCCTGAAGCTTTCTTT.

The chain uses TRBV7-2 and TRBJ2-2; D may be TRBD1 (5 bases). CDR1 is SGHTA and CDR2 is FQGNSA in the germline V gene. The CDR3 loop spans 16 amino acids. V lost 2 bases and J lost 4, with 14 bases in between. In DNA, the CDR3 is TGTGCCAGCAGCTTACTTCTGGGGCGCACCACCGGGGAGCTGTTTTTT. It codes for CASSLLLGRTTGELFF.

The chain joins TRBV28 to TRBJ1-1; D not resolved. Germline V gene lookup returns CDR1 MDHEN and CDR2 SYDVKM. V lost 2 bases, J lost 5 bases, and 15 bases lay in between. This CDR3 spans 15 amino acids. Here the CDR3 reads CASSLRDWRATEAFF. In nucleotides, the CDR3 is TGTGCCAGCAGTTTAAGGGATTGGAGGGCTACTGAAGCTTTCTTT.

The rearrangement joins TRBV6-5 to TRBJ2-7; 8 nucleotides match TRBD2. The germline gives CDR1 MNHEY, CDR2 SVGAGI. This CDR3 is built from 15 residues. V shed 5 bases, J shed 1 base, and the junction held 7 bases outside the gene matches. For the CDR3, the DNA is TGTGCCAGCAGTACCAGCGGGAGCCGTTCCTACGAGCAGTACTTC. It specifies CASSTSGSRSYEQYF.

The chain has TRBV11-2 and TRBJ2-3; D gene uncertain. The CDR3 loop spans 16 amino acids. Trimming shortened V by 3 bases and J by 2 bases, and 15 bases separated the two germline ends. The germline gives CDR1 SGHAT, CDR2 FQNNGV. CDR3 loop: CASSFLPGTVTDTQYF. In DNA, the CDR3 is TGTGCCAGCAGCTTTCTGCCCGGAACAGTCACAGATACGCAGTATTTT.

The V and J genes are TRBV2 and TRBJ2-1, with D possibly TRBD2 on 5 matching bases. Trimming took 8 bases from V and 9 from J, leaving 17 bases between them. The CDR3 has 13 amino acids. The V gene's germline CDR1 is SNHLY and CDR2 FYNNEI. CDR3 in amino acids: CASHAVSGSEQFF. Written as DNA, the CDR3 is TGTGCCAGCCACGCGGTATCGGGGTCTGAGCAGTTCTTC.

The chain has TRBV5-1 and TRBJ2-7; the match to TRBD2 covers 10 bases. The CDR3 is made up of 18 amino acids. The V gene's germline CDR1 is SGHRS and CDR2 YFSETQ. Trimming took 0 bases from V and 0 from J; bases not matched to a gene: 9. The CDR3 loop reads CASSLGWGTSESSYEQYF. In DNA form, the CDR3 reads TGCGCCAGCAGCTTGGGATGGGGGACTAGCGAGAGCTCCTACGAGCAGTACTTC.

The chain couples TRBV19 to TRBJ2-7, with 8 bases aligning to TRBD2. The ends lost 3 bases at V and 7 bases at J; junction bases unmatched: 17. Germline CDR1 reads LNHDA; CDR2 reads SQIVND (reference sequence). This CDR3 has 17 amino acids. The CDR3 DNA sequence: TGTGCCAGTAGTATCGTTTCGTTCGGGCTAGCGGGCGCGGAGCAGTACTTC. It translates to CASSIVSFGLAGAEQYF.

The chain employs TRBV2 and TRBJ2-5; D gene ambiguous. Germline CDR1 is SNHLY and CDR2 is FYNNEI. V gave up 8 bases and J gave up 1 base, with 17 bases separating them. The CDR3 extends over 15 amino acids. CDR3 DNA: TGTGCCAGCGTCCCCACATTGGGCATCCAAGAGACCCAGTACTTC. Encoded protein: CASVPTLGIQETQYF.

V is TRBV7-5 and J is TRBJ1-2. TRBV7-5 is recorded as a pseudogene. The CDR3 extends over 15 amino acids. The CDR3: CVRSSPGGAGYGYTF. DNA of the CDR3: TGTGTCAGAAGCTCCCCTGGCGGGGCCGGCTATGGCTACACCTTC.

The chain is built from TRBV11-3 and TRBJ2-6; TRBD1 aligns across 7 bases. Germline V gene sequence: CDR1 SGHNT, CDR2 YENEEA. V trimming: 3 bases; J trimming: 0 bases; junction bases outside the gene matches: 2. The CDR3 length is 16 residues. The DNA of the CDR3 is TGTGCCAGCAGCTTCCGGGACAGCTCTGGGGCCAACGTCCTGACTTTC. This codes for CASSFRDSSGANVLTF.

The chain links TRBV9 to TRBJ2-3; 11 bases align to TRBD2. In germline, CDR1 is SGDLS, CDR2 YYNGEE. This CDR3 has 17 amino acids. The V segment lost 3 bases and the J segment 0 bases; nucleotides outside the gene matches: 6. DNA for the CDR3: TGTGCCAGCAGCGAGAGGACTAGCGGGTACAGCACAGATACGCAGTATTTT. This codes for CASSERTSGYSTDTQYF.

The V call is TRBV28, the J call TRBJ2-5, with D perhaps matching TRBD2 (6 bases). Per the germline V gene, CDR1 is MDHEN and CDR2 is SYDVKM. Trimming pared 5 bases from V and 5 bases from J, leaving 18 bases between. This CDR3 contains 15 residues. CDR3 in DNA: TGTGCCAGCAGTGGCCCGCAGGGAGGCCGGGAGACCCAGTACTTC. Residues: CASSGPQGGRETQYF.

The V call is TRBV5-1, the J call TRBJ2-3, with 11 bases identical to TRBD1. V shed 3 bases and J 4 bases; nucleotides not matched to a gene: 1. This CDR3 contains 14 residues. Germline V gene lookup returns CDR1 SGHRS and CDR2 YFSETQ. The CDR3 DNA sequence: TGCGCCAGCAGCTGGACAGGGGGCCCAGATACGCAGTATTTT. As protein: CASSWTGGPDTQYF.

The rearrangement links TRBV4-1 to TRBJ2-1; 10 bases fit TRBD2. The CDR3 consists of 15 residues. V was clipped by 0 bases and J by 6 bases; unmatched bases: 2. The V gene's germline CDR1 is MGHRA and CDR2 YSYEKL. The CDR3 coding sequence is TGCGCCAGCAGCCAAGACCCTAGCGGGGGCAATGAGCAGTTCTTC. Residues: CASSQDPSGGNEQFF.

The chain combines TRBV7-2 with TRBJ2-5; 8 bases agree with TRBD1. Trimming took 1 base from V and 2 from J; bases not matched to a gene: 6. There are 16 residues in the CDR3. The germline gives CDR1 SGHTA, CDR2 FQGNSA. The CDR3 reads CASSLVGQGAQETQYF. CDR3 nucleotides: TGTGCCAGCAGCTTAGTAGGGCAGGGGGCTCAAGAGACCCAGTACTTC.

The chain couples TRBV29-1 to TRBJ2-3; 10 nucleotides match TRBD1. The J segment lost 5 bases and the V segment lost 7 bases, leaving 6 bases of the junction unmatched. This CDR3 has 13 amino acids. Per germline, CDR1 SQVTM and CDR2 ANQGSEA. CDR3 sequence (DNA): TGCAGCGCTGGGACAGGGGTAGGAGATACGCAGTATTTT. This encodes CSAGTGVGDTQYF.